Here is one T cell receptor beta chain with its context. This entry comes from a study of blood T cell repertoires in COVID-19. Study background: Sample material is recorded as cDNA or gDNA derived from T cells, B-cell-depleted T cells, or PBMCs.

Cohort allocation depended upon clinical history that participants reported. A COVID-19 case was met by exposed participants within 2 weeks before study entry. Sequencing was performed with immunoSEQ multiplex PCR; in TCRdb, only in-frame clones are kept and a portion is missing. The top ten clones hold roughly 2.9% of a sample with some 320,000 clones, roughly 90% of them seen once. Germline CDR1 and CDR2: SGHVS and FNYEAQ. This CDR3 contains 16 residues. The V gene lost 3 bases and the J gene lost 1 base, with 10 bases spanning the gap. V and J are TRBV7-6 and TRBJ2-6, with D perhaps matching TRBD1 (5 bases). Material for sequencing was PBMCs or T cells enriched from blood (not recorded which). This sequence originates from a woman aged 50 to 65 who had been exposed to COVID-19. Here the CDR3 reads CASSLGRGSGANVLTF. CDR3 in DNA: TGTGCCAGCAGCTTGGGGCGAGGTTCTGGGGCCAACGTCCTGACTTTC. The full variable domain, with the rest looked up from reference TRBV7-6 and TRBJ2-6, is GAGVSQSPRYKVTKRGQDVALRCDPISGHVSLYWYRQALGQGPEFLTYFNYEAQQDKSGLPNDRFSAERPEGSISTLTIQRTEQRDSAMYRCASSLGRGSGANVLTFGAGSRLTVL.